Listed below are T cell receptor beta chains from one sample, sequenced in a study of T-cell reconstitution after alpha-beta-depleted transplantation in children. Using its own MiXCR run on the PCR reads, TCRdb lists one record per CDR3 protein. The sample carries approximately 590,000 distinct CDR3 sequences, about 10% recorded once. The source was PBMCs from the stem cell graft donor, collected from the stem cell graft. The receptors originated from a human donor who donated a stem cell graft to a child with acute myeloid leukemia. The CDR3 runs from the conserved cysteine through the conserved F or W. A D gene is named only where the DNA matches it firmly. Clone size is given for some rows only: seen once, a few or many times, or a class if the clone is expanded.

D gene: TRBD2; V gene: TRBV24-1; clone size: .; CDR3 length: 16; J gene: TRBJ2-1; CDR3 protein: CATSDSSGRAYNEQFF; CDR3 DNA: TGTGCCACCAGTGATTCCAGCGGGAGGGCTTACAATGAGCAGTTCTTC
D gene: TRBD1; V gene: TRBV7-7; clone size: .; CDR3 length: 16; J gene: TRBJ2-1; CDR3 protein: CASSLTPGQGYNEQFF; CDR3 DNA: TGTGCTAGCAGCTTAACTCCGGGACAGGGGTACAATGAGCAGTTCTTC
D gene: .; V gene: TRBV11-2; clone size: few; CDR3 length: 18; J gene: TRBJ2-3; CDR3 protein: CASSLRGPTGPTTDTQYF; CDR3 DNA: TGTGCCAGCAGCCTGCGGGGACCGACAGGCCCGACCACAGATACGCAGTATTTT
D gene: .; V gene: TRBV6-5; clone size: .; CDR3 length: 18; J gene: TRBJ2-6; CDR3 protein: CASKFGRGISGGANVLTF; CDR3 DNA: TGTGCCAGCAAGTTTGGCAGGGGCATTTCGGGTGGGGCCAACGTCCTGACTTTC
D gene: TRBD1; V gene: TRBV15; clone size: many; CDR3 length: 14; J gene: TRBJ2-7; CDR3 protein: CATSRGGTGDEQYF; CDR3 DNA: TGTGCCACCAGCAGAGGAGGGACAGGGGACGAGCAGTACTTC
D gene: TRBD1; V gene: TRBV2; clone size: many; CDR3 length: 13; J gene: TRBJ1-1; CDR3 protein: CATERTGIAEAFF; CDR3 DNA: TGTGCCACCGAGAGGACAGGGATCGCTGAAGCTTTCTTT
D gene: .; V gene: TRBV6-1; clone size: .; CDR3 length: 14; J gene: TRBJ1-5; CDR3 protein: CASSEASGSQPQHF; CDR3 DNA: TGTGCCAGCAGTGAAGCCTCGGGGAGTCAGCCCCAGCATTTT
D gene: .; V gene: TRBV7-9; clone size: many; CDR3 length: 12; J gene: TRBJ2-7; CDR3 protein: CASSSPPYEQYF; CDR3 DNA: TGTGCCAGCAGCTCCCCTCCCTACGAGCAGTACTTC
D gene: TRBD1; V gene: TRBV7-2; clone size: few; CDR3 length: 13; J gene: TRBJ1-1; CDR3 protein: CASSQGGGEKAFF; CDR3 DNA: TGTGCCAGCAGCCAAGGGGGCGGGGAGAAAGCTTTCTTT
D gene: .; V gene: TRBV6-5; clone size: few; CDR3 length: 15; J gene: TRBJ2-7; CDR3 protein: CASSYSADNTYEQYF; CDR3 DNA: TGTGCCAGCAGTTACTCGGCAGATAATACCTACGAGCAGTACTTC
D gene: TRBD2; V gene: TRBV4-3; clone size: .; CDR3 length: 17; J gene: TRBJ2-1; CDR3 protein: CASSQLAGVPSYNEQFF; CDR3 DNA: TGCGCCAGCAGCCAACTAGCGGGAGTCCCATCCTACAATGAGCAGTTCTTC
D gene: .; V gene: TRBV6-5; clone size: many; CDR3 length: 14; J gene: TRBJ2-1; CDR3 protein: CASTPPGKGNEQFF; CDR3 DNA: TGTGCCAGCACCCCCCCGGGTAAGGGGAATGAGCAGTTCTTC
D gene: .; V gene: TRBV7-3; clone size: .; CDR3 length: 15; J gene: TRBJ2-7; CDR3 protein: CASSLRAGRTYEQYF; CDR3 DNA: TGTGCCAGCAGCTTAAGGGCAGGGCGGACCTACGAGCAGTACTTC
D gene: TRBD2; V gene: TRBV28; clone size: .; CDR3 length: 14; J gene: TRBJ2-3; CDR3 protein: CASTLSGSGDTQYF; CDR3 DNA: TGTGCCAGCACCCTTAGCGGGAGTGGCGATACGCAGTATTTT
D gene: .; V gene: TRBV5-1; clone size: .; CDR3 length: 13; J gene: TRBJ2-7; CDR3 protein: CASSFGGYYEQYF; CDR3 DNA: TGCGCCAGCAGCTTCGGCGGGTACTACGAGCAGTACTTC
D gene: .; V gene: TRBV10-3; clone size: few; CDR3 length: 13; J gene: TRBJ2-7; CDR3 protein: CAISELAPYEQYF; CDR3 DNA: TGTGCCATCAGTGAACTAGCCCCCTACGAGCAGTACTTC
D gene: .; V gene: TRBV29-1; clone size: many; CDR3 length: 12; J gene: TRBJ1-5; CDR3 protein: CSVMTDNQPQHF; CDR3 DNA: TGCAGCGTTATGACCGACAATCAGCCCCAGCATTTT
D gene: .; V gene: TRBV9; clone size: many; CDR3 length: 15; J gene: TRBJ1-1; CDR3 protein: CASSPRALMNTEAFF; CDR3 DNA: TGTGCCAGCAGCCCAAGGGCCCTTATGAACACTGAAGCTTTCTTT
D gene: .; V gene: TRBV7-2; clone size: few; CDR3 length: 13; J gene: TRBJ2-2; CDR3 protein: CASSQWAGGELFF; CDR3 DNA: TGTGCCAGCAGCCAGTGGGCTGGTGGGGAGCTGTTTTTT
D gene: .; V gene: TRBV7-2; clone size: few; CDR3 length: 16; J gene: TRBJ1-3; CDR3 protein: CASSLGSGPSGNTIYF; CDR3 DNA: TGTGCCAGCAGCTTAGGGTCAGGGCCCTCTGGAAACACCATATATTTT
D gene: .; V gene: TRBV28; clone size: many; CDR3 length: 12; J gene: TRBJ2-7; CDR3 protein: CASSPPGIEQYF; CDR3 DNA: TGTGCCAGCAGTCCACCGGGGATCGAGCAGTACTTC
D gene: .; V gene: TRBV12-3/TRBV12-4; clone size: many; CDR3 length: 13; J gene: TRBJ2-2; CDR3 protein: CASTFLSTGELFF; CDR3 DNA: TGTGCCAGCACCTTTTTATCCACCGGGGAGCTGTTTTTT
D gene: TRBD2; V gene: TRBV29-1; clone size: few; CDR3 length: 15; J gene: TRBJ2-1; CDR3 protein: CSVEKVSGIHNEQFF; CDR3 DNA: TGCAGCGTTGAAAAGGTTAGCGGGATCCACAATGAGCAGTTCTTC
D gene: .; V gene: TRBV6-1; clone size: few; CDR3 length: 16; J gene: TRBJ1-2; CDR3 protein: CASSLISGSTNYGYTF; CDR3 DNA: TGTGCCAGCAGTCTAATTTCAGGGAGTACGAACTATGGCTACACCTTC
D gene: TRBD1; V gene: TRBV5-6; clone size: few; CDR3 length: 15; J gene: TRBJ2-1; CDR3 protein: CASSFGDSPYNEQFF; CDR3 DNA: TGTGCCAGCAGCTTTGGGGACAGCCCTTACAATGAGCAGTTCTTC
D gene: TRBD2; V gene: TRBV28; clone size: .; CDR3 length: 15; J gene: TRBJ2-3; CDR3 protein: CASSTRREYSDTQYF; CDR3 DNA: TGTGCCAGCAGCACTAGGCGGGAGTACTCAGATACGCAGTATTTT
D gene: .; V gene: TRBV28; clone size: .; CDR3 length: 16; J gene: TRBJ2-5; CDR3 protein: CASSLLGVTDLETQYF; CDR3 DNA: TGTGCCAGCAGTTTACTTGGCGTGACCGATCTGGAGACCCAGTACTTC
D gene: TRBD2; V gene: TRBV27; clone size: many; CDR3 length: 15; J gene: TRBJ2-7; CDR3 protein: CASRLMTSGSVEQYF; CDR3 DNA: TGTGCCAGCAGGCTAATGACTAGCGGGAGTGTAGAGCAGTACTTC
D gene: TRBD2; V gene: TRBV6-5; clone size: few; CDR3 length: 18; J gene: TRBJ2-3; CDR3 protein: CASSYGFGAGGPTDTQYF; CDR3 DNA: TGTGCCAGCAGTTACGGTTTCGGAGCGGGAGGGCCGACAGATACGCAGTATTTT
D gene: .; V gene: TRBV24-1; clone size: .; CDR3 length: 14; J gene: TRBJ1-1; CDR3 protein: CATSGPGRNTEAFF; CDR3 DNA: TGTGCCACCAGTGGCCCAGGGAGAAACACTGAAGCTTTCTTT
D gene: TRBD1; V gene: TRBV20-1; clone size: many; CDR3 length: 14; J gene: TRBJ2-7; CDR3 protein: CSASRRDRPYEQYF; CDR3 DNA: TGCAGTGCTAGTCGCCGGGACAGGCCCTACGAGCAGTACTTC
D gene: TRBD1; V gene: TRBV2; clone size: .; CDR3 length: 14; J gene: TRBJ2-3; CDR3 protein: CASKAETGADTQYF; CDR3 DNA: TGTGCCAGCAAAGCCGAGACAGGGGCGGATACGCAGTATTTT
D gene: .; V gene: TRBV12-3/TRBV12-4; clone size: .; CDR3 length: 15; J gene: TRBJ1-6; CDR3 protein: CASRDSSSYNSPLHF; CDR3 DNA: TGTGCCAGCAGGGACAGTAGCTCCTATAATTCACCCCTCCACTTT
D gene: .; V gene: TRBV27; clone size: few; CDR3 length: 18; J gene: TRBJ2-1; CDR3 protein: CASSLRKFSGLGEDEQFF; CDR3 DNA: TGTGCCAGCAGTTTAAGAAAGTTTAGCGGACTTGGCGAGGATGAGCAGTTCTTC
D gene: .; V gene: TRBV3-1; clone size: few; CDR3 length: 15; J gene: TRBJ1-4; CDR3 protein: CASSFYAGVNEKLFF; CDR3 DNA: TGTGCCAGCAGCTTTTACGCAGGGGTTAATGAAAAACTGTTTTTT
D gene: .; V gene: TRBV6-4; clone size: few; CDR3 length: 14; J gene: TRBJ2-1; CDR3 protein: CASSGDLTNNEQFF; CDR3 DNA: TGTGCCAGCAGTGGGGATCTGACCAACAATGAGCAGTTCTTC
D gene: TRBD2; V gene: TRBV19; clone size: few; CDR3 length: 17; J gene: TRBJ2-1; CDR3 protein: CASRLSGLAGVGNEQFF; CDR3 DNA: TGTGCCAGTAGGCTCTCGGGACTAGCGGGAGTAGGCAATGAGCAGTTCTTC
D gene: .; V gene: TRBV9; clone size: many; CDR3 length: 17; J gene: TRBJ2-6; CDR3 protein: CASSVAATSSGANVLTF; CDR3 DNA: TGTGCCAGCAGCGTAGCGGCCACATCCTCTGGGGCCAACGTCCTGACTTTC
D gene: TRBD1; V gene: TRBV29-1; clone size: few; CDR3 length: 12; J gene: TRBJ2-7; CDR3 protein: CSTLSGGNEQYF; CDR3 DNA: TGCAGCACCCTCTCAGGGGGTAACGAGCAGTACTTC
D gene: .; V gene: TRBV10-3; clone size: .; CDR3 length: 13; J gene: TRBJ1-5; CDR3 protein: CAISRDSNQPQHF; CDR3 DNA: TGTGCCATCAGTCGAGACAGCAATCAGCCCCAGCATTTT
D gene: TRBD1; V gene: TRBV2; clone size: few; CDR3 length: 15; J gene: TRBJ2-7; CDR3 protein: CASSRGTGISYEQYF; CDR3 DNA: TGTGCCAGCAGCCGTGGGACAGGGATCTCCTACGAGCAGTACTTC
D gene: .; V gene: TRBV9; clone size: .; CDR3 length: 14; J gene: TRBJ2-3; CDR3 protein: CASSLIQGGDTQYF; CDR3 DNA: TGTGCCAGCAGCCTCATCCAGGGGGGAGATACGCAGTATTTT
D gene: TRBD1; V gene: TRBV15; clone size: many; CDR3 length: 20; J gene: TRBJ2-2; CDR3 protein: CATSELAEGQAYANTGELFF; CDR3 DNA: TGTGCCACCAGCGAACTCGCCGAAGGACAGGCATACGCGAACACCGGGGAGCTGTTTTTT
D gene: .; V gene: TRBV7-2; clone size: few; CDR3 length: 14; J gene: TRBJ1-5; CDR3 protein: CASSLGGFGQPQHF; CDR3 DNA: TGTGCCAGCAGCTTGGGCGGGTTTGGCCAGCCCCAGCATTTT
D gene: .; V gene: TRBV29-1; clone size: few; CDR3 length: 12; J gene: TRBJ1-2; CDR3 protein: CSATTGADGYTF; CDR3 DNA: TGCAGCGCAACGACAGGCGCGGATGGCTACACCTTC
D gene: .; V gene: TRBV28; clone size: .; CDR3 length: 12; J gene: TRBJ2-2; CDR3 protein: CASTLSIGELFF; CDR3 DNA: TGTGCCAGCACCCTCAGCATCGGGGAGCTGTTTTTT
D gene: .; V gene: TRBV6-4; clone size: few; CDR3 length: 14; J gene: TRBJ2-2; CDR3 protein: CASSDSSQTGELFF; CDR3 DNA: TGTGCCAGCAGTGACTCGTCTCAGACCGGGGAGCTGTTTTTT
D gene: TRBD2; V gene: TRBV20-1; clone size: many; CDR3 length: 13; J gene: TRBJ2-3; CDR3 protein: CSALGTSADTQYF; CDR3 DNA: TGCAGTGCCCTGGGGACTAGCGCAGATACGCAGTATTTT
D gene: .; V gene: TRBV6-1; clone size: many; CDR3 length: 13; J gene: TRBJ2-3; CDR3 protein: CASSEVGTDTQYF; CDR3 DNA: TGTGCCAGCAGTGAAGTGGGCACAGATACGCAGTATTTT
D gene: .; V gene: TRBV7-3; clone size: many; CDR3 length: 13; J gene: TRBJ2-2; CDR3 protein: CASSLGYDGELFF; CDR3 DNA: TGTGCCAGCAGCTTAGGGTATGACGGGGAGCTGTTTTTT
D gene: .; V gene: TRBV7-2; clone size: .; CDR3 length: 15; J gene: TRBJ2-3; CDR3 protein: CASSSPGRRADTQYF; CDR3 DNA: TGTGCCAGCAGCTCGCCGGGACGCCGGGCGGATACGCAGTATTTT
D gene: .; V gene: TRBV7-9; clone size: many; CDR3 length: 15; J gene: TRBJ1-2; CDR3 protein: CASSPPGVANYGYTF; CDR3 DNA: TGTGCCAGCAGCCCTCCAGGGGTAGCTAACTATGGCTACACCTTC
D gene: TRBD2; V gene: TRBV20-1; clone size: .; CDR3 length: 13; J gene: TRBJ2-1; CDR3 protein: CSALSSGGDEQFF; CDR3 DNA: TGCAGTGCCCTCAGTTCGGGGGGGGATGAGCAGTTCTTC
D gene: TRBD2; V gene: TRBV7-2; clone size: few; CDR3 length: 14; J gene: TRBJ2-7; CDR3 protein: CASSPSGRINEQYF; CDR3 DNA: TGTGCCAGCAGCCCGAGCGGGAGAATCAACGAGCAGTACTTC
D gene: .; V gene: TRBV28; clone size: few; CDR3 length: 14; J gene: TRBJ1-5; CDR3 protein: CASSLRPSTQPQHF; CDR3 DNA: TGTGCCAGCAGCCTGCGACCCTCAACTCAGCCCCAGCATTTT
D gene: TRBD2; V gene: TRBV6-1; clone size: many; CDR3 length: 14; J gene: TRBJ2-7; CDR3 protein: CASSPFSGSYEQYF; CDR3 DNA: TGTGCCAGCAGTCCTTTCAGCGGGAGTTACGAGCAGTACTTC
D gene: .; V gene: TRBV3-1; clone size: many; CDR3 length: 14; J gene: TRBJ1-3; CDR3 protein: CASRKRGTGNTIYF; CDR3 DNA: TGTGCCAGCAGGAAAAGGGGGACCGGAAACACCATATATTTT
D gene: TRBD1; V gene: TRBV12-3/TRBV12-4; clone size: .; CDR3 length: 15; J gene: TRBJ1-1; CDR3 protein: CASSPRGTENTEAFF; CDR3 DNA: TGTGCCAGCAGCCCTAGAGGGACAGAGAACACTGAAGCTTTCTTT
D gene: TRBD2; V gene: TRBV6-5; clone size: few; CDR3 length: 16; J gene: TRBJ2-3; CDR3 protein: CASSRKTSGSADTQYF; CDR3 DNA: TGTGCCAGCAGTCGTAAGACTAGCGGGAGCGCAGATACGCAGTATTTT
D gene: .; V gene: TRBV7-9; clone size: .; CDR3 length: 13; J gene: TRBJ2-7; CDR3 protein: CASSLADNPEQYF; CDR3 DNA: TGTGCCAGCAGCTTAGCTGACAATCCCGAGCAGTACTTC